What follows is one TCR beta chain and its context. Different DNA sequences within this sample yield the same CDR3. Sequencing was performed with immunoSEQ multiplex PCR; in TCRdb, only in-frame clones are kept and a portion is missing. The sample includes about 2.2 million clones, about 93% seen only once; the top ten take around 1.8%. This sample was included in a study of shared clonotypes between healthy human individuals. Trimming took 0 bases from V and 0 from J; bases not matched to a gene: 4. Germline CDR1 reads MNHEY; CDR2 reads SVGAGI. CDR3 size: 16 residues. CD45RO negativity and positive selection for CCR7 defined naive CD8 cells, a population that excluded terminally differentiated effector memory CD45RA+ cells.

The chain is built from TRBV6-5 and TRBJ2-7; 8 bases line up with TRBD2. The TCR sequence derives from a man younger than 30 in good health. Some clones in this sample may be carry-over from other donors' samples. What was sequenced was naive CD8+ T cells from PBMCs. The CDR3 DNA sequence: TGTGCCAGCAGTTACTCGACCGGGAGGGTCTCCTACGAGCAGTACTTC. It is translated as CASSYSTGRVSYEQYF.